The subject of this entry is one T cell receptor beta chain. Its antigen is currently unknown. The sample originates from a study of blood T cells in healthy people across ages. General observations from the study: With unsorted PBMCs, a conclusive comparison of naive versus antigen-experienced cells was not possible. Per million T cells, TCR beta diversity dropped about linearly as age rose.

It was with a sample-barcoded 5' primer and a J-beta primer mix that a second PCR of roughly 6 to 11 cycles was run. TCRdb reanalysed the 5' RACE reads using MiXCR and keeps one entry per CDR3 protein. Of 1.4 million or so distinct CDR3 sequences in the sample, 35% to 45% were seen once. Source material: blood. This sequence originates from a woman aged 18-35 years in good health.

The CDR3 nucleotides are TGCAGCGCACGACGACAGGGGCTCCTGAACACTGAAGCTTTCTTT. This codes for CSARRQGLLNTEAFF. This chain uses TRBV29-1 with TRBJ1-1; 8 positions match TRBD1. Germline CDR1 reads SQVTM; CDR2 reads ANQGSEA. After removal of 7 bases from V and 0 bases from J, the junction contained 10 bases not matched to a gene. The CDR3 is 15 residues long.